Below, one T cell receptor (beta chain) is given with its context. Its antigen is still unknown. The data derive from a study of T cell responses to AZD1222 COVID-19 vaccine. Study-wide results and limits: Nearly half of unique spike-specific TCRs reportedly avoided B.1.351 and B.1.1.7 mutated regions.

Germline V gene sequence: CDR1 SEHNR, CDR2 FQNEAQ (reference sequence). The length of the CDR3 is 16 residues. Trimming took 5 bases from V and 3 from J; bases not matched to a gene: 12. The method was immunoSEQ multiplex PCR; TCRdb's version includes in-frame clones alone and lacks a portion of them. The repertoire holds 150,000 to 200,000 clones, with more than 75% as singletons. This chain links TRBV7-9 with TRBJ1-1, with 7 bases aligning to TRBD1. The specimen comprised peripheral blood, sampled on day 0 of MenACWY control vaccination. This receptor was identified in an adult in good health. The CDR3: CASSPRTGGKDTEAFF. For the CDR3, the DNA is TGTGCCAGCAGCCCGAGGACAGGAGGGAAGGACACTGAAGCTTTCTTT.